This TCR beta chain was found in a study of OX40 agonist ivuxolimab in advanced cancers. Study overall: Ivuxolimab, an antibody that agonizes OX40 (CD134), was administered to the patients. Partial responses occurred in three patients (one hepatocellular carcinoma, two cutaneous melanoma). Study results and caveats: Researchers did not determine the expanded peripheral T cells' antigen specificity. Averaged across samples, CD8+ T cells carried more expanded clones than CD4+ did.

Germline CDR1 and CDR2: SGHAT and FQNNGV. V lost 5 bases, J lost 1 base, and 16 bases lay in between. This CDR3 is built from 16 residues. On this clone itself: No antigen is known for it.

Repertoires were generated with immunoSEQ multiplex PCR, while TCRdb's copy carries only in-frame clones and drops some. This sample has tens of thousands of clones, with 86% found just once. V gene TRBV11-2 combines with J gene TRBJ2-3; weak D call: TRBD2 (6 bases). The sequence derives from an adult with an advanced solid tumor such as melanoma, head and neck, liver or kidney cancer. The sample consisted of CD4+ or CD8+ T cells sorted from blood, taken in a trial of the OX40 agonist ivuxolimab. CDR3 DNA: TGTGCCAGCAGCCTCCATCGGGCTAGCGGCACAGATACGCAGTATTTT. It translates to CASSLHRASGTDTQYF. Based on the CDR3 plus reference TRBV11-2 and TRBJ2-3, the full variable domain is EAGVAQSPRYKIIEKRQSVAFWCNPISGHATLYWYQQILGQGPKLLIQFQNNGVVDDSQLPKDRFSAERLKGVDSTLKIQPAKLEDSAVYLCASSLHRASGTDTQYFGPGTRLTVL.